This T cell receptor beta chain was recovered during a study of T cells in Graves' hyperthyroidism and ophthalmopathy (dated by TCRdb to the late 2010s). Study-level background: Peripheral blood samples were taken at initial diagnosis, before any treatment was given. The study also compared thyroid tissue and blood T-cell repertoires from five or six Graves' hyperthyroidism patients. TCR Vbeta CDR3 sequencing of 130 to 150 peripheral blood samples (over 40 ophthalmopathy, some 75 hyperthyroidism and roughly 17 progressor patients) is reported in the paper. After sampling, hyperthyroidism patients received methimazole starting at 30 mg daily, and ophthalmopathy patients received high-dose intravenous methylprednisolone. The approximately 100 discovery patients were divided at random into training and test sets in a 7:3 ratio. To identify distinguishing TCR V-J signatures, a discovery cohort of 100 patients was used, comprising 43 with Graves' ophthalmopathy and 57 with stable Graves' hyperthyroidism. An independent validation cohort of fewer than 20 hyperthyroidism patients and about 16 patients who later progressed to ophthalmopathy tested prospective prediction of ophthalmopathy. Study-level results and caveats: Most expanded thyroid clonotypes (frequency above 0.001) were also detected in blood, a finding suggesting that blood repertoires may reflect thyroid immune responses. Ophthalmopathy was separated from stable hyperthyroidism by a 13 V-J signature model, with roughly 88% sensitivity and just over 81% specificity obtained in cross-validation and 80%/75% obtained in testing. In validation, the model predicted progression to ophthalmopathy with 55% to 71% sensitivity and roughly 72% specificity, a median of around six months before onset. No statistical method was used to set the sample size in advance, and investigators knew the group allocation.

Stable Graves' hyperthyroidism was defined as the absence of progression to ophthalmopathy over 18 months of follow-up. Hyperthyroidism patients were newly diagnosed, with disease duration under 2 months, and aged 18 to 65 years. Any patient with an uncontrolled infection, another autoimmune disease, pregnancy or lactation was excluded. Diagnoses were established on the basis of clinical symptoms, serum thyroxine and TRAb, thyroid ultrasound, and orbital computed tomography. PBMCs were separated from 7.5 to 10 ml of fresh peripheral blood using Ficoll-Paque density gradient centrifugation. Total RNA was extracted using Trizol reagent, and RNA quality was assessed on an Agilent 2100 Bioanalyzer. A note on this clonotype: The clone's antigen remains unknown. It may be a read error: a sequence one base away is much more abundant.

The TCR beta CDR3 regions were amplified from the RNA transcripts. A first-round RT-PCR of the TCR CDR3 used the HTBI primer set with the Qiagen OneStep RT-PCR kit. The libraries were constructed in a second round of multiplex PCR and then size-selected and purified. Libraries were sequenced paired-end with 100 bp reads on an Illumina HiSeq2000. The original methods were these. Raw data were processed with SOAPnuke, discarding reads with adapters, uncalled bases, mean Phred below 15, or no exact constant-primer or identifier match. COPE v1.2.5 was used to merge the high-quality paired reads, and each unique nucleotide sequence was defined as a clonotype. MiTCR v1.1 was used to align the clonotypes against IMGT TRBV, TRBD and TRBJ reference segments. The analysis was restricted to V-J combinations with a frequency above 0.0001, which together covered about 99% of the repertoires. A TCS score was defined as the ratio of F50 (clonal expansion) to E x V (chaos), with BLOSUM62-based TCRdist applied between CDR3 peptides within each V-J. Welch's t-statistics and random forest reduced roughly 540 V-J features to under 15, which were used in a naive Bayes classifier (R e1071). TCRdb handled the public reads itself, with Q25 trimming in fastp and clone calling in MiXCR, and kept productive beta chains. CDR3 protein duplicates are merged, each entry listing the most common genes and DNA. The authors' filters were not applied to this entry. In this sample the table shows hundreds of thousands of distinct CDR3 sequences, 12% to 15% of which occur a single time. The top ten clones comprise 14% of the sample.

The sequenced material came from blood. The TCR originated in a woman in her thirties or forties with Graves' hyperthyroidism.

This receptor carries the CDR3 CSARILPGLEQYF. The DNA sequence is as follows: TGCAGTGCTAGAATTCTTCCCGGGCTCGAGCAGTACTTC. The rearranged chain carries TRBV20-1 and TRBJ2-7, with the identity of the D gene unclear. From the cysteine up to the phenylalanine, the CDR3 has a length of 13 residues. Only the CDR3 portion is preserved as DNA: 39 bases, with reading frame beginning at the first base. According to the germline V gene (reference sequence), CDR1 reads DFQATT and CDR2 reads SNEGSKA. V was cut back by 2 bases and J by 6 bases, leaving a gap of 14 bases between them.